One sample yielded the 3 T cell receptor beta chains listed below, sequenced in a study of CXCR3-negative and CXCR3-positive naive CD8 T cells. Libraries of TRB cDNA were made by 5' RACE and carried UMIs. TCRdb re-called the 5' RACE reads and gives one entry per CDR3 protein, without DNA. The specimen's table records some 130,000 distinct CDR3 sequences. Material for sequencing was naive CXCR3- CD8+ T cells from blood. Subset here: CD45RO-CCR7+CD27+CD95- naive CD8+ T cells lacking CXCR3 (TNR3-). The receptor source for this set is a human donor in good health. Some clones in this sample may be carry-over from other donors' samples.

This chain joins TRBV7-9 and TRBJ1-5; TCRdb outputs TRBD1, but without DNA this stays unchecked. The CDR3 runs 14 residues. Germline lookup yields CDR1 SEHNR and CDR2 FQNEAQ (reference sequence). CDR3 amino acids: CASSLGQGDQPQHF.

The rearrangement joins TRBV20-1 to TRBJ1-2. The CDR3 totals 13 residues. Germline CDR1 and CDR2: DFQATT and SNEGSKA (reference sequence). The CDR3 sequence: CSASGGRRYGYTF.

This chain connects TRBV13 to TRBJ2-1; TCRdb names TRBD1, which stays unverified in the absence of DNA. Germline CDR1 and CDR2: PRHDT and FYEKMQ (reference sequence). The CDR3 consists of 14 residues. This CDR3 reads CASSLGQGDNEQFF. The full variable domain, completed using reference TRBV13 and TRBJ2-1, is AAGVIQSPRHLIKEKRETATLKCYPIPRHDTVYWYQQGPGQDPQFLISFYEKMQSDKGSIPDRFSAQQFSDYHSELNMSSLELGDSALYFCASSLGQGDNEQFFGPGTRLTVL.